What follows is one T cell receptor (beta chain) and its context. The data were produced by immunoSEQ multiplex PCR, yet TCRdb's version contains in-frame clones alone and is incomplete. Among about 78,000 clones listed, 86% were seen once. These data come from a study of blood T cell repertoires in COVID-19. Sample: peripheral blood. The origin of this receptor is a man aged 45-65 years with active or convalescent COVID-19.

The CDR3 sequence is CATSDDSGDSYNEQFF. In DNA form, the CDR3 reads TGTGCCACCAGTGATGATAGCGGGGATTCCTACAATGAGCAGTTCTTC. This sequence joins TRBV24-1 and TRBJ2-1, with 8 bases that match TRBD2. This CDR3 has 16 residues. Germline V gene lookup returns CDR1 KGHDR and CDR2 SFDVKD. V lost 3 bases and J lost 1; bases outside the gene matches: 4.